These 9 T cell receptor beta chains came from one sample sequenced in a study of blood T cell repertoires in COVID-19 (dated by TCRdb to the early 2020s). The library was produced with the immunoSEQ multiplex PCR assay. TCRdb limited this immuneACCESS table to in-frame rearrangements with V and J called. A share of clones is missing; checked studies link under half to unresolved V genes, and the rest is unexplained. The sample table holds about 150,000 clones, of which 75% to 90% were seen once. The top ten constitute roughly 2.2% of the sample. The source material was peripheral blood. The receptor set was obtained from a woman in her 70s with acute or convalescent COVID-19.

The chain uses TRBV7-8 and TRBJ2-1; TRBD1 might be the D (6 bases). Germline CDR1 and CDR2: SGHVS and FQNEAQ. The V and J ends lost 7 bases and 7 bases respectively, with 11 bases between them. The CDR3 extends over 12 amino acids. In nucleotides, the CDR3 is TGTGCCAGCACCCCGCAGGGGAATGAGCAGTTCTTC. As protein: CASTPQGNEQFF. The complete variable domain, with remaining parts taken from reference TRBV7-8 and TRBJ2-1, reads GAGVSQSPRYKVAKRGQDVALRCDPISGHVSLFWYQQALGQGPEFLTYFQNEAQLDKSGLPSDRFFAERPEGSVSTLKIQRTQQEDSAVYLCASTPQGNEQFFGPGTRLTVL.

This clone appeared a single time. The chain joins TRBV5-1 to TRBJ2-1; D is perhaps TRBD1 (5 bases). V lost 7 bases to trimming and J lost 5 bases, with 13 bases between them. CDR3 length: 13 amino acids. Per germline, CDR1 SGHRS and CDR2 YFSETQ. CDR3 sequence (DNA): TGCGCCAGCCAGCAGGGTGGGGACAATGAGCAGTTCTTC. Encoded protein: CASQQGGDNEQFF.

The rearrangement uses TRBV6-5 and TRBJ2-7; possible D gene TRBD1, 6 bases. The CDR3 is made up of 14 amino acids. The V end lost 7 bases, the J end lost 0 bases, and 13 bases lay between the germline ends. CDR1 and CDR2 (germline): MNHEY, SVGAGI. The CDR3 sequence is CASTEGVTSYEQYF. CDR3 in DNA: TGTGCCAGCACCGAGGGGGTCACCTCCTACGAGCAGTACTTC.

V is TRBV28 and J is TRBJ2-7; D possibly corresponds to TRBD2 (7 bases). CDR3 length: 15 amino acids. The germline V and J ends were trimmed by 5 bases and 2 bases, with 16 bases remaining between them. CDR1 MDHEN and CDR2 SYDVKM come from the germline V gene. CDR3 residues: CASSNVGGATYEQYV. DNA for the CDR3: TGTGCCAGCAGTAATGTTGGGGGGGCAACCTACGAGCAGTACGTC.

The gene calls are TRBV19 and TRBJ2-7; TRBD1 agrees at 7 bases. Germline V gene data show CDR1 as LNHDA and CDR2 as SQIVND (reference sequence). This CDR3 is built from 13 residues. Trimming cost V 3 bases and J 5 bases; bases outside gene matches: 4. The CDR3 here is CASSILGGHEQYF. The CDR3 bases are TGTGCCAGTAGTATTTTAGGGGGCCACGAGCAGTACTTC.

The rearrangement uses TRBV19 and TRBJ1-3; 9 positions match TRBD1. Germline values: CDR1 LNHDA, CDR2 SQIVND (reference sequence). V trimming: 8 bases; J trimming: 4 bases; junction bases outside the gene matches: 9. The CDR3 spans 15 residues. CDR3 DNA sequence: TGTGCCAGTCGGCCCGGGACAGGGTACGGAAACACCATATATTTT. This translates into CASRPGTGYGNTIYF.

CDR3 region: CASSLPGGMNTEAFF. The CDR3 bases are TGTGCCAGCAGTTTGCCAGGGGGGATGAACACTGAAGCTTTCTTT. The V gene is TRBV28, the J gene TRBJ1-1, with 7 bases aligning to TRBD1. Unmatched junction bases numbered 4, after V lost 3 bases and J lost 0 bases. Germline assignment: CDR1 MDHEN and CDR2 SYDVKM. This CDR3 is 15 amino acids long.

This chain's CDR3 is CASSLGGLYGDTQYF. The CDR3 DNA sequence: TGTGCCAGCAGCTTGGGGGGGCTCTACGGGGATACGCAGTATTTT. The chain recombines TRBV7-2 with TRBJ2-3; D is possibly TRBD2 (7 bases). Germline CDR1 is SGHTA and CDR2 is FQGNSA. The CDR3 has 15 residues. Trimming cost V 3 bases and J 6 bases, with 16 bases left between them.

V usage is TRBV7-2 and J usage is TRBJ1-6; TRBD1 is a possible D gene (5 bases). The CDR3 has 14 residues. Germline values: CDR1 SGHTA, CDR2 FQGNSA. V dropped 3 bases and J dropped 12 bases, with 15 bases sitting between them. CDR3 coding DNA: TGTGCCAGCAGCTTTGAAGGGGTTGTTGGACCCCTCCACTTT. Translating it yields CASSFEGVVGPLHF.